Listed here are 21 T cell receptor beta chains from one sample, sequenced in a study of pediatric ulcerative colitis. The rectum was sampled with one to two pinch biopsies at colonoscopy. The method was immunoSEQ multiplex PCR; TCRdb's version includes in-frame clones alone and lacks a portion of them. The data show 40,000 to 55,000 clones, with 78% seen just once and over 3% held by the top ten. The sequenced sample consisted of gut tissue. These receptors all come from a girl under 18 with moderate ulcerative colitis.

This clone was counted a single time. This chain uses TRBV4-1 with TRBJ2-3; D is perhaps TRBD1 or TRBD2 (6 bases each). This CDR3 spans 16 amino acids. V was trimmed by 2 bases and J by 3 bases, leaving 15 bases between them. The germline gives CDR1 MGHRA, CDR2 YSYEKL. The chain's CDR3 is CASSQQMGAGTDTQYF. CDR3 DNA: TGCGCCAGCAGCCAACAAATGGGGGCGGGAACAGATACGCAGTATTTT.

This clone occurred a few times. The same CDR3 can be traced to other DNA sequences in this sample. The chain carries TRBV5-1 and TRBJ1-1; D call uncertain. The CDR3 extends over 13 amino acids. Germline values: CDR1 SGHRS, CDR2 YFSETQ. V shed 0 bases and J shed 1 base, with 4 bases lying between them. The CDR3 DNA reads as TGCGCCAGCAGCTTGGGCGGGAACACTGAAGCTTTCTTT. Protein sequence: CASSLGGNTEAFF.

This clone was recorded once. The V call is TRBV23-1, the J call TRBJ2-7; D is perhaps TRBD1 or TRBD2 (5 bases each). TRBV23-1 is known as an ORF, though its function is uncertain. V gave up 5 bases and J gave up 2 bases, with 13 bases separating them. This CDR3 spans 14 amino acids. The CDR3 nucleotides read TGCGCCAGCAGTTCCGGGACGGATCCCTACGAGCAGTACTTC. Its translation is CASSSGTDPYEQYF.

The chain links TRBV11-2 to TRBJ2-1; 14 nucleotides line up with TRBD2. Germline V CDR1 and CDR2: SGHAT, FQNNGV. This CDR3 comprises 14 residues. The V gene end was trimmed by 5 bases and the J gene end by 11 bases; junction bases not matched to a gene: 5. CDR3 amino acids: CASSPRLAGGKQFF. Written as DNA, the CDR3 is TGTGCCAGCAGCCCGAGACTAGCGGGAGGGAAGCAGTTCTTC.

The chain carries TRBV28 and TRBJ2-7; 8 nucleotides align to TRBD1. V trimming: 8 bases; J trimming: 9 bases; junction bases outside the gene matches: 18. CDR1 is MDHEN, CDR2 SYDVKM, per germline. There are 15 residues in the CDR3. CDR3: CASSPGQGAIGRQYF. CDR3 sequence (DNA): TGTGCCAGCTCTCCGGGGCAGGGGGCGATAGGGCGGCAGTACTTC.

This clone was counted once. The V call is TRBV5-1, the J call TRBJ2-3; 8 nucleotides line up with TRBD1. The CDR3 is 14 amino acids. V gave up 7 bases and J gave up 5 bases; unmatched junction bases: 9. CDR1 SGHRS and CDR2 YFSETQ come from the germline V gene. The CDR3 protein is CASVLQGARDTQYF. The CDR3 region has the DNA TGCGCCAGCGTCCTTCAGGGGGCGAGAGATACGCAGTATTTT.

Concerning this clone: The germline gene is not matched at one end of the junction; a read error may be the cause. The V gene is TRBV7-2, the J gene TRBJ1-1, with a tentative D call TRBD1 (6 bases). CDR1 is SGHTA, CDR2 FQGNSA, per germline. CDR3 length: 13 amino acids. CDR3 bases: TGTGCCAGCAGTTGGGGGCAGAACGCTGAAGCTTTCTTT. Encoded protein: CASSWGQNAEAFF.

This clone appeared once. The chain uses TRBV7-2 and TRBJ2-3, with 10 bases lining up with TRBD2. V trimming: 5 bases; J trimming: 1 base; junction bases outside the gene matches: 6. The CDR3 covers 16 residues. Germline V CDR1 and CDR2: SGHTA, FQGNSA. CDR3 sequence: CASSLLAGGRTDTQYF. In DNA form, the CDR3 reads TGTGCCAGCAGCCTCTTAGCGGGGGGCCGCACAGATACGCAGTATTTT.

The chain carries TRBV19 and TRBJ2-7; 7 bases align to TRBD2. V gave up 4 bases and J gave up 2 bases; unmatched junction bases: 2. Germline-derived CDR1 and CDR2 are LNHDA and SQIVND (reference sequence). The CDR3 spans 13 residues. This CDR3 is CASSSGGPYEQYF. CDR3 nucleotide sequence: TGTGCCAGTAGTAGCGGGGGACCCTACGAGCAGTACTTC. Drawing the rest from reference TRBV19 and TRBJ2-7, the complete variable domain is DGGITQSPKYLFRKEGQNVTLSCEQNLNHDAMYWYRQDPGQGLRLIYYSQIVNDFQKGDIAEGYSVSREKKESFPLTVTSAQKNPTAFYLCASSSGGPYEQYFGPGTRLTVT.

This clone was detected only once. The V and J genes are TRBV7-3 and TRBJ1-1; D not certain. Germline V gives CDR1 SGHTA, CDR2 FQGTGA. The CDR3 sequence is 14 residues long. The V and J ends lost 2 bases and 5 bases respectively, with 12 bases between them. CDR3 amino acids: CASSLGGFSTEAFF. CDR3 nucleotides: TGTGCCAGCAGCTTAGGTGGATTCAGTACTGAAGCTTTCTTT.

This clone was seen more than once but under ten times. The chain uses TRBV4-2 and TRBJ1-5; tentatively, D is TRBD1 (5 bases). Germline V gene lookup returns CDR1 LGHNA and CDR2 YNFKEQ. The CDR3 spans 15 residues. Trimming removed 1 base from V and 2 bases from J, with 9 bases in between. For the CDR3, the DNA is TGTGCCAGCAGCCAAGTCGAACAGGGCAATCAGCCCCAGCATTTT. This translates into CASSQVEQGNQPQHF.

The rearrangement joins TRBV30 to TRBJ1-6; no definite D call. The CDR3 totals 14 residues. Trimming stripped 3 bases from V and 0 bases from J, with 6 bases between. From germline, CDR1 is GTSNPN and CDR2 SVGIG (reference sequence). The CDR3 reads CAWSPSSYNSPLHF. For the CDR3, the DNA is TGTGCCTGGAGCCCAAGCTCCTATAATTCACCCCTCCACTTT.

DNA of the CDR3: TGTGCCAGCAGCTTAGCGGGACAGGGTGCCGGCTACACCTTC. Its translation: CASSLAGQGAGYTF. V usage is TRBV7-2 and J usage is TRBJ1-2; 9 nucleotides align to TRBD1. The CDR3 spans 14 residues. The J segment lost 8 bases and the V segment lost 0 bases, leaving 4 bases of the junction unmatched. CDR1 and CDR2 (germline): SGHTA, FQGNSA.

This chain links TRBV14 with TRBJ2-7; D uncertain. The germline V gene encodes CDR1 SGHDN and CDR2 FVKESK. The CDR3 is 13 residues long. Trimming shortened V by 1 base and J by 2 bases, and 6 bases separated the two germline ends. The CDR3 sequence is CASSQGITYEQYF. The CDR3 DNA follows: TGTGCCAGCAGCCAAGGAATAACCTACGAGCAGTACTTC.

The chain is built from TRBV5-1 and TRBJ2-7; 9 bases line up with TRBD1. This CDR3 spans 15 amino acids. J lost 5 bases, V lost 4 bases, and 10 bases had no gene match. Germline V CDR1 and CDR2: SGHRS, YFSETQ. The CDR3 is CASSPGQGVVDEQYF. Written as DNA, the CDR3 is TGCGCCAGCAGCCCGGGACAGGGAGTTGTGGACGAGCAGTACTTC.

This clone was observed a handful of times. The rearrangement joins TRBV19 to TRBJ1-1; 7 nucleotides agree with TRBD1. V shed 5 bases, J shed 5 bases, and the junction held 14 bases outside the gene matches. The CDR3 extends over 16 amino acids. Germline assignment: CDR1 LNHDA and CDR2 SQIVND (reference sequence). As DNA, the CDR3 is TGTGCCAGTAGTCCCCGACAGGGAGGGAAGGGAACTGAAGCTTTCTTT. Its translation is CASSPRQGGKGTEAFF.

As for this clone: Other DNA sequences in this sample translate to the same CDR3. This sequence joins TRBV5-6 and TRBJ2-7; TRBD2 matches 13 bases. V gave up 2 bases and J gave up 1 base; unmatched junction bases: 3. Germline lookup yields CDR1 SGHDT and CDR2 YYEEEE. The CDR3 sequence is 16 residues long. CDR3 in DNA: TGTGCCAGCAGCTTTGGACTAGCGGGAGTGTCCTACGAGCAGTACTTC. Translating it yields CASSFGLAGVSYEQYF.

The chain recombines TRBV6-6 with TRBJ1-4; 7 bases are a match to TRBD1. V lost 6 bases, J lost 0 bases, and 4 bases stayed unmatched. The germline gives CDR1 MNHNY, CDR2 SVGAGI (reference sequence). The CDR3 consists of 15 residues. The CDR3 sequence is CASRDGTATNEKLFF. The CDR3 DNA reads TGTGCCAGCAGAGATGGGACAGCAACTAATGAAAAACTGTTTTTT.

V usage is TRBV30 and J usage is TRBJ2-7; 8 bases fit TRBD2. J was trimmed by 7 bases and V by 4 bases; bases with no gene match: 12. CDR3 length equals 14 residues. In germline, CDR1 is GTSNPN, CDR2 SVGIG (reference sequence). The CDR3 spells CAWNLGGRLGEQYF. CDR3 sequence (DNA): TGTGCCTGGAATCTGGGCGGGAGGCTGGGAGAGCAGTACTTC.

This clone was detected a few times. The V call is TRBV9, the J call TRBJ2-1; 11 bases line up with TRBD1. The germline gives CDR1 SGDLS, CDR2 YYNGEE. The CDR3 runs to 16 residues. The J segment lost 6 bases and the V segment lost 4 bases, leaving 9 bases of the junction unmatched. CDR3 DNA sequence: TGTGCCAGCAGCCAAAACCGGGACAGGGGGACCAATGAGCAGTTCTTC. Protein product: CASSQNRDRGTNEQFF.

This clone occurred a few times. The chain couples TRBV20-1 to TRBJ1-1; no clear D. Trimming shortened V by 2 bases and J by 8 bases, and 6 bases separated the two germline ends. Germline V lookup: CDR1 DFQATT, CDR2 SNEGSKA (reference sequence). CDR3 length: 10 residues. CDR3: CSARQWEAFF. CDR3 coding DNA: TGCAGTGCTAGACAGTGGGAAGCTTTCTTT.